This T cell receptor (beta chain) was sequenced for a study of T-cell reconstitution after alpha-beta-depleted transplantation in children. Study conclusions and caveats: At day 60, the high TCRbeta diversity found in some patients originated from recipient T cells and thymic progenitors that had survived. The study reportedly traced alpha-beta T cells about two months after transplant to several hundred expanded graft clones. Most T-cell counts and diversity one year after the transplant came from T cells that were newly produced.

CDR3 size: 16 residues. Germline CDR1 is SGHRS and CDR2 is YFSETQ. With 0 bases clipped from V and 5 bases from J, the junction kept 9 bases outside the gene matches. This clonotype was counted between two and nine times. Its antigen is not identified. Researchers prepared the TCRbeta library using unique molecular identifiers, the study reports. MiXCR, applied by TCRdb to the PCR reads, yields one record per CDR3 protein. The sample consists of roughly 790,000 distinct CDR3 sequences, less than 20% of them appearing once. The chain couples TRBV5-1 to TRBJ2-7, with 9 positions matching TRBD2. The source is a male patient aged 10-17 years who had a stem cell transplant for acute lymphoblastic leukemia, so the T cells may come from the graft donor. The sequencing here drew on PBMCs, mostly from graft donor cells, taken 360 days after TCRalphabeta/CD19-depleted stem cell transplant. CDR3 nucleotides: TGCGCCAGCAGCTTGGAGGGTAGCGGGAGCAACCACGAGCAGTACTTC. Residues: CASSLEGSGSNHEQYF.